This T cell receptor beta chain originates from a study of control samples from healthy donors and cancer patients (dated by TCRdb to the early 2020s). The method was the immunoSEQ multiplex PCR assay. The table was pulled from immuneACCESS by TCRdb, which kept in-frame rearrangements only. Such tables lose some clones; where checked, under half of the loss comes from unresolved V genes, and the rest has no known cause. This sample gives about 130,000 clones in total; around 93% of them show up just once. The leading ten clones occupy approximately 2% of the sample. V trim: 7 bases; J trim: 0 bases; unmatched bases: 3. CDR1 GTSNPN and CDR2 SVGIG were looked up in the germline V gene (reference sequence). The CDR3 goes from the cysteine to the phenylalanine over 16 residues. The only DNA kept is the CDR3, 48 bases in frame from the first base. With regard to this clone: The target of this receptor is not known. No base quality information exists; no much larger clone differs at one position.

The chain is encoded by TRBV30 joined to TRBJ2-6; 13 middle bases align to TRBD2. The sequence was obtained from a woman aged 45-65 years in good health. What was sequenced was blood. This receptor carries the CDR3 CASGLAGNSGANVLTF. The DNA sequence is TGTGCCTCGGGACTAGCGGGGAACTCTGGGGCCAACGTCCTGACTTTC.